A single sample is the source of the 28 T cell receptor beta chains below, sequenced in a study of blood T cell repertoires in COVID-19. TCRdb's copy holds only in-frame clones and misses some; the assay was immunoSEQ multiplex PCR. The data hold 220,000 or so clones, with roughly 88% observed a single time. Sequencing was performed on PBMCs or T cells enriched from blood (not recorded which). The receptors stem from a woman aged 45-65 years with acute COVID-19.

The chain joins TRBV5-1 to TRBJ2-2; the D gene is possibly TRBD2 (6 bases). Trimming took off 0 bases at V and 3 bases at J, with 9 bases between the two ends. Germline lookup yields CDR1 SGHRS and CDR2 YFSETQ. The CDR3 loop spans 15 amino acids. This CDR3 reads CASSLGREDTGELFF. The CDR3 DNA sequence: TGCGCCAGCAGCTTGGGGCGGGAAGACACCGGGGAGCTGTTTTTT.

The rearrangement joins TRBV27 to TRBJ1-6; no firm D call. V was cut by 2 bases and J by 9 bases, with 14 bases left in between. Germline CDR1 and CDR2: MNHEY and SMNVEV (reference sequence). This CDR3 region has 15 residues. The CDR3 region is CASSLTRDVGSPLHF. As DNA, the CDR3 is TGTGCCAGCAGTTTAACCCGGGATGTTGGTTCACCCCTCCACTTT.

V usage is TRBV9 and J usage is TRBJ1-6, with 8 bases aligning to TRBD1. V was clipped by 4 bases and J by 6 bases; unmatched bases: 6. From germline, CDR1 is SGDLS and CDR2 YYNGEE. The CDR3 has 15 residues. CDR3 loop: CASSSRTGSNSPLHF. CDR3 nucleotides: TGTGCCAGCAGCTCCCGGACAGGGAGTAATTCACCCCTCCACTTT.

The rearrangement links TRBV5-1 to TRBJ2-7, with TRBD1 as a possible D gene (6 bases). Germline V gives CDR1 SGHRS, CDR2 YFSETQ. This CDR3 region has 13 residues. The V end was cut by 2 bases, the J end by 5 bases, with 11 bases between. DNA of the CDR3: TGCGCCAGCAGCTTTCAGGGGAGCGACGAGCAGTACTTC. This gives the protein CASSFQGSDEQYF.

The chain joins TRBV7-9 to TRBJ2-1, with D possibly being TRBD2 (6 bases). The germline V gene encodes CDR1 SEHNR and CDR2 FQNEAQ (reference sequence). There are 15 residues in the CDR3. V lost 0 bases, J lost 3 bases, and 9 bases lay in between. The CDR3 sequence: CASSLAGGYYNEQFF. DNA for the CDR3: TGTGCCAGCAGCTTAGCGGGAGGCTACTACAATGAGCAGTTCTTC.

V and J are TRBV19 and TRBJ2-1; D is uncertain. This CDR3 has 14 residues. Germline V gene sequence: CDR1 LNHDA, CDR2 SQIVND (reference sequence). V lost 2 bases and J lost 0, with 5 bases in between. This chain's CDR3 is CASSIRLSYNEQFF. The CDR3 DNA follows: TGTGCCAGTAGTATACGACTCTCCTACAATGAGCAGTTCTTC.

The chain has TRBV10-3 and TRBJ2-3; D gene ambiguous. V was pared by 11 bases and J by 0 bases, with 9 bases between. The CDR3 is 12 amino acids. Germline CDR1 is ENHRY and CDR2 is SYGVKD. Written as DNA, the CDR3 is TGTGCCCCGTTCTACAGCACAGATACGCAGTATTTT. Translated: CAPFYSTDTQYF.

This chain links TRBV28 with TRBJ1-5; D might be TRBD1 (6 bases). The germline gives CDR1 MDHEN, CDR2 SYDVKM. V was trimmed by 5 bases and J by 5 bases, leaving 13 bases between them. The CDR3 loop spans 14 amino acids. CDR3 sequence (DNA): TGTGCCAGCAGTCTCCTGACAGGAGATCAGCCCCAGCATTTT. Residues: CASSLLTGDQPQHF.

The chain uses TRBV5-5 and TRBJ1-2; 7 positions match TRBD1. CDR1 SGHKS and CDR2 YYEKEE come from the germline V gene (reference sequence). The length of the CDR3 is 15 residues. The ends lost 2 bases at V and 4 bases at J; junction bases unmatched: 8. This CDR3 reads CASSFSGQASYGYTF. The CDR3 DNA reads as TGTGCCAGCAGCTTCAGCGGACAGGCCAGCTATGGCTACACCTTC.

The rearrangement uses TRBV4-3 and TRBJ2-1, with no clear D. Trimming took off 0 bases at V and 2 bases at J, with 8 bases between the two ends. The germline V gene encodes CDR1 LGHNA and CDR2 YSLEER. The CDR3 is 15 residues long. Here the CDR3 reads CASSQDPEAYNEQFF. DNA for the CDR3: TGCGCCAGCAGCCAAGATCCAGAGGCCTACAATGAGCAGTTCTTC.

The genes are TRBV24-1 and TRBJ1-4; 12 nucleotides match TRBD1. The CDR3 has 15 residues. V shed 5 bases and J 8 bases; nucleotides not matched to a gene: 5. CDR1 and CDR2 from the germline V gene are KGHDR and SFDVKD. The CDR3: CATSVAGTGGEKLFF. CDR3 nucleotides: TGTGCCACCAGTGTTGCCGGGACAGGGGGCGAAAAACTGTTTTTT.

The chain carries TRBV11-2 and TRBJ2-1; TRBD2 matches 16 bases. The CDR3 has 16 amino acids. The junction had 6 bases not matched to a gene; V was cut back by 4 bases and J by 9 bases. From germline, CDR1 is SGHAT and CDR2 FQNNGV. The CDR3 spells CASSSGLAGGPVEQFF. Here the CDR3 DNA reads TGTGCCAGCAGCTCGGGACTAGCGGGAGGGCCGGTTGAGCAGTTCTTC.

CDR3 residues: CASSARGSGNSPLHF. The CDR3 DNA follows: TGCGCCAGCAGCGCCCGAGGTTCGGGTAATTCACCCCTCCACTTT. The chain couples TRBV4-1 to TRBJ1-6; D remains unclear. Trimming removed 5 bases from V and 6 bases from J, with 14 bases in between. The CDR3 totals 15 residues. Germline CDR1 is MGHRA and CDR2 is YSYEKL.

V gene TRBV5-1 combines with J gene TRBJ2-3, with D perhaps matching TRBD2 (5 bases). The length of the CDR3 is 15 residues. V lost 0 bases and J 1 base, leaving 9 bases between the germline ends. Germline lookup yields CDR1 SGHRS and CDR2 YFSETQ. CDR3 sequence (DNA): TGCGCCAGCAGCTTGGACGGGATGGGCACAGATACGCAGTATTTT. Translating it yields CASSLDGMGTDTQYF.

This rearrangement joins TRBV2 to TRBJ2-5, with a tentative D call TRBD2 (6 bases). This CDR3 has 12 residues. The germline V and J ends were trimmed by 10 bases and 3 bases, with 12 bases remaining between them. Germline V gives CDR1 SNHLY, CDR2 FYNNEI. The CDR3 reads CATEGLKETQYF. The CDR3 coding sequence is TGTGCCACAGAGGGACTTAAAGAGACCCAGTACTTC.

This chain joins TRBV28 and TRBJ2-1; 8 nucleotides match TRBD2. With 8 bases clipped from V and 9 bases from J, the junction kept 15 bases outside the gene matches. CDR1 and CDR2 (germline): MDHEN, SYDVKM. The CDR3 extends over 15 amino acids. The CDR3 loop is CASGDGAGGLGEQFF. The DNA of the CDR3 is TGTGCCAGCGGGGATGGGGCGGGAGGCCTCGGTGAGCAGTTCTTC.

This chain uses TRBV5-5 with TRBJ2-4; perhaps TRBD2 as D (7 bases). The germline V gene has CDR1 SGHKS and CDR2 YYEKEE (reference sequence). This CDR3 region has 12 residues. The V gene lost 3 bases and the J gene lost 16 bases, with 17 bases spanning the gap. The DNA for the CDR3 is TGTGCCAGCAGCTCGGGGAGGGGGAACCTCTACTTC. Its translation: CASSSGRGNLYF.

The chain is built from TRBV2 and TRBJ2-1; a possible D gene is TRBD2 (5 bases). Germline CDR1 is SNHLY and CDR2 is FYNNEI. This CDR3 is built from 17 residues. V was pared by 7 bases and J by 0 bases, with 19 bases between. The CDR3 nucleotides are TGTGCCAGCAACATCCAAAAAGCGGCAAGCTCCTACAATGAGCAGTTCTTC. As protein: CASNIQKAASSYNEQFF. The whole variable domain, filled in from reference TRBV2 and TRBJ2-1, reads EPEVTQTPSHQVTQMGQEVILRCVPISNHLYFYWYRQILGQKVEFLVSFYNNEISEKSEIFDDQFSVERPDGSNFTLKIRSTKLEDSAMYFCASNIQKAASSYNEQFFGPGTRLTVL.

CDR3 residues: CASSPALDPKYF. The CDR3 nucleotides read TGTGCCAGCAGCCCAGCACTAGATCCGAAGTATTTT. This rearrangement joins TRBV3-1 (or the pseudogene TRBV3-2) to TRBJ2-3; D might be TRBD2 (5 bases). Germline values: CDR1 LGHDT, CDR2 YNNKEL (reference sequence). V was cut by 4 bases and J by 13 bases, with 15 bases left in between. This CDR3 spans 12 amino acids.

The chain is built from TRBV2 and TRBJ1-2; the match to TRBD1 covers 7 bases. The CDR3 runs 14 residues. J gave up 2 bases and V 6 bases, and 6 bases lay outside the gene matches. Germline values: CDR1 SNHLY, CDR2 FYNNEI. The CDR3 is CASRRTGSNYGYTF. CDR3 nucleotide sequence: TGTGCCAGCAGAAGGACAGGAAGCAACTATGGCTACACCTTC.

V is TRBV5-4 and J is TRBJ2-1; no clear D. V lost 2 bases to trimming and J lost 3 bases, with 6 bases between them. The CDR3 length is 13 residues. CDR1 is SGHNT and CDR2 is YYREEE in the germline V gene (reference sequence). CDR3 sequence (DNA): TGTGCCAGCAGCTTCAACTACTACAATGAGCAGTTCTTC. Its protein product is CASSFNYYNEQFF.

The chain couples TRBV13 to TRBJ1-4; D unresolved. Trimming removed 1 base at V and 8 bases at J, with 14 bases between. CDR3 length: 15 residues. Germline V gene data show CDR1 as PRHDT and CDR2 as FYEKMQ (reference sequence). The DNA for the CDR3 is TGTGCCAGCAGCTTAGCCGGGCGGGTAGGGGAAAAACTGTTTTTT. Translating gives CASSLAGRVGEKLFF.

The chain carries TRBV29-1 and TRBJ1-6; tentatively, D is TRBD1 (6 bases). V was pared by 7 bases and J by 8 bases, with 15 bases between. CDR1 is SQVTM, CDR2 ANQGSEA, per germline. This CDR3 comprises 13 residues. The CDR3 DNA is TGCAGCGCCCAAGCGGCAGGGGATTCACCCCTCCACTTT. Translating it yields CSAQAAGDSPLHF.

The rearrangement uses TRBV29-1 and TRBJ2-1; possible D gene TRBD2, 6 bases. This CDR3 contains 13 residues. Trimming left V 6 bases short and J 8 bases short, with 17 bases between. Germline assignment: CDR1 SQVTM and CDR2 ANQGSEA. In nucleotides, the CDR3 is TGCAGCGTATCAACCGGGACTCAGGATGAGCAGTTCTTC. Its protein product is CSVSTGTQDEQFF.

The rearrangement joins TRBV27 to TRBJ2-7; 7 bases agree with TRBD1. Germline trimming cut 6 bases from V and 3 bases from J; bases unmatched to any gene: 11. The CDR3 extends over 15 amino acids. The V gene's germline CDR1 is MNHEY and CDR2 SMNVEV (reference sequence). CDR3 residues: CASSSPRDSNYEQYF. CDR3 coding DNA: TGTGCCAGCAGCTCTCCCCGGGACAGCAACTACGAGCAGTACTTC.

The rearrangement joins TRBV27 to TRBJ2-2, with TRBD1 matching 9 bases. The CDR3 consists of 17 residues. J was trimmed by 6 bases and V by 0 bases; bases with no gene match: 8. CDR1 is MNHEY and CDR2 is SMNVEV in the germline V gene (reference sequence). The CDR3 sequence is CASSLSPYRGQPGELFF. The CDR3 coding sequence is TGTGCCAGCAGTTTATCCCCTTACAGGGGGCAACCCGGGGAGCTGTTTTTT.

CDR3 sequence reads: CASRDHTGPEETQYF. DNA for the CDR3: TGTGCCAGTAGGGACCACACAGGGCCAGAAGAGACCCAGTACTTC. The chain carries TRBV19 and TRBJ2-5; D perhaps matches TRBD1 (6 bases). The CDR3 is made up of 15 amino acids. V lost 6 bases and J lost 3, with 17 bases in between. From germline, CDR1 is LNHDA and CDR2 SQIVND (reference sequence).

V usage is TRBV3-1 (or the pseudogene TRBV3-2) and J usage is TRBJ1-5, with D unclear. Germline V gene sequence: CDR1 LGHDT, CDR2 YNNKEL (reference sequence). The CDR3 totals 15 residues. The V end was cut by 1 base, the J end by 8 bases, with 15 bases between. DNA for the CDR3: TGTGCCAGCAGCCAAGGCGGACGGTCGAGGGAGCCCCAGCATTTT. The encoded protein is CASSQGGRSREPQHF.